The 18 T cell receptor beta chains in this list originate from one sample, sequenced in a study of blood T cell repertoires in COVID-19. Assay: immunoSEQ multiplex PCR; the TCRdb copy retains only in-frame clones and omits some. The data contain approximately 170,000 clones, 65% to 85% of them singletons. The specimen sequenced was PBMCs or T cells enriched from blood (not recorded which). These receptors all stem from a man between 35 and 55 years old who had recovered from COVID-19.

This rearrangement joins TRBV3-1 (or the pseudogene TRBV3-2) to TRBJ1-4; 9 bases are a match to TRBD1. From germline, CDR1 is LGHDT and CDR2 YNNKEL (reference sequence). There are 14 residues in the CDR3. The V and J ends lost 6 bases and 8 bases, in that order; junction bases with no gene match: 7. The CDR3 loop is CASRRDRVGEKLFF. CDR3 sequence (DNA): TGTGCCAGCAGGCGGGACAGGGTCGGGGAAAAACTGTTTTTT.

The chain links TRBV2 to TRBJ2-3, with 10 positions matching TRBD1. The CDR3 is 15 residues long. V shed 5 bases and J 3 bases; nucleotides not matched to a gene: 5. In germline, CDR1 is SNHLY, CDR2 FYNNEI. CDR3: CASSPGQGRTDTQYF. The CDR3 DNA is TGTGCCAGCAGTCCGGGACAGGGGAGGACAGATACGCAGTATTTT. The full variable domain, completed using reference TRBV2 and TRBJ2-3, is EPEVTQTPSHQVTQMGQEVILRCVPISNHLYFYWYRQILGQKVEFLVSFYNNEISEKSEIFDDQFSVERPDGSNFTLKIRSTKLEDSAMYFCASSPGQGRTDTQYFGPGTRLTVL.

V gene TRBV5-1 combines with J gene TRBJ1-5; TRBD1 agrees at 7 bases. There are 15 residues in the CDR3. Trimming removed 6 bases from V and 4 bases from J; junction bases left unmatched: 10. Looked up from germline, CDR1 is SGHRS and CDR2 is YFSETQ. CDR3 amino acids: CASKPTGDANQPQHF. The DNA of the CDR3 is TGCGCCAGCAAACCAACAGGGGATGCAAATCAGCCCCAGCATTTT.

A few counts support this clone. CDR3 in DNA: TGTGCCAGCAGTTCAGTTGAGGGGATCCGAAAGGCGGGGGGCTACACCTTC. It codes for CASSSVEGIRKAGGYTF. V usage is TRBV28 and J usage is TRBJ1-2, with a tentative D call TRBD1 (5 bases). Germline lookup yields CDR1 MDHEN and CDR2 SYDVKM. The CDR3 is 17 amino acids. V lost 4 bases to trimming and J lost 8 bases, with 26 bases between them.

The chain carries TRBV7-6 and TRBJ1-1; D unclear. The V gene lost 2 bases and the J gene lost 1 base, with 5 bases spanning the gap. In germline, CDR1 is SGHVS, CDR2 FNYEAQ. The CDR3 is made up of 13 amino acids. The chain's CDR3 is CASSLQENTEAFF. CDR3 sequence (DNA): TGTGCCAGCAGCTTACAGGAGAACACTGAAGCTTTCTTT. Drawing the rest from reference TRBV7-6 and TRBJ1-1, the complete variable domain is GAGVSQSPRYKVTKRGQDVALRCDPISGHVSLYWYRQALGQGPEFLTYFNYEAQQDKSGLPNDRFSAERPEGSISTLTIQRTEQRDSAMYRCASSLQENTEAFFGQGTRLTVV.

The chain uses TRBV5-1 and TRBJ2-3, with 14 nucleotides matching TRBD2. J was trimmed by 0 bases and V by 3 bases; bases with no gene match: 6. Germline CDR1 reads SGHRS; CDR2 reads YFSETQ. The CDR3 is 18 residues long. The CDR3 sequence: CASSSGLAGGWSTDTQYF. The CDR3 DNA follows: TGCGCCAGCAGCTCAGGACTAGCGGGGGGCTGGAGCACAGATACGCAGTATTTT.

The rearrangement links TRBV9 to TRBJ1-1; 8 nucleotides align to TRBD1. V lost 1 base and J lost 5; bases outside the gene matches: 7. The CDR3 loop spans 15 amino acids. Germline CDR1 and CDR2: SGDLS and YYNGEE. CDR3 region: CASSVLGQVITEAFF. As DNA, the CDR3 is TGTGCCAGCAGCGTATTGGGACAGGTGATAACTGAAGCTTTCTTT.

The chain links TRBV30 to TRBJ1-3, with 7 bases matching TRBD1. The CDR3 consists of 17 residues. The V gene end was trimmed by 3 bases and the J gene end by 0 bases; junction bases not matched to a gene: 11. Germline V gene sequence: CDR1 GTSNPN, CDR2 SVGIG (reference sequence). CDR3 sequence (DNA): TGTGCCTGGAGGCCACTAGGGGGCCCCCTCTCTGGAAACACCATATATTTT. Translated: CAWRPLGGPLSGNTIYF.

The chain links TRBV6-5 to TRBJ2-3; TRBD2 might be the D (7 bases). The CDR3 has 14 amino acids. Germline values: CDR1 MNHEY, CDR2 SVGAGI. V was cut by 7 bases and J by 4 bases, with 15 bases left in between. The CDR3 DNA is TGTGCCAGCAATTGGAGGGGGGGCGCAGATACGCAGTATTTT. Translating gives CASNWRGGADTQYF.

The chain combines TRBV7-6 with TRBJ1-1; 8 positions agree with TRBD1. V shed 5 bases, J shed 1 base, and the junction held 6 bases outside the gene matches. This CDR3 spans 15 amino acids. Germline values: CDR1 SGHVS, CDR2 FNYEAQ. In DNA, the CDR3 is TGTGCCAGCAGCCCGCTGACAGGGGAGAACACTGAAGCTTTCTTT. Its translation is CASSPLTGENTEAFF.

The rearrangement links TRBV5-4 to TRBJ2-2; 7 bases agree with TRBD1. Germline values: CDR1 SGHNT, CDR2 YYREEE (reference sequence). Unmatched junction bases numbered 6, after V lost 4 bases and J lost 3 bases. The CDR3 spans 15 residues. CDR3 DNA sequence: TGTGCCAGCAGCCCATCGACAGGGTACACCGGGGAGCTGTTTTTT. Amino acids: CASSPSTGYTGELFF. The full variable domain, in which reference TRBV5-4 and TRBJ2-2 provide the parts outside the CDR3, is ETGVTQSPTHLIKTRGQQVTLRCSSQSGHNTVSWYQQALGQGPQFIFQYYREEENGRGNFPPRFSGLQFPNYSSELNVNALELDDSALYLCASSPSTGYTGELFFGEGSRLTVL.

CDR3 amino acids: CASTLRGGAETQYF. The CDR3 region has the DNA TGTGCCAGCACACTAAGAGGGGGGGCAGAGACCCAGTACTTC. This rearrangement joins TRBV6-5 to TRBJ2-5, with D perhaps TRBD2 (7 bases). Per the germline V gene, CDR1 is MNHEY and CDR2 is SVGAGI. The CDR3 contains 14 residues. Between the trimmed V and J ends, which lost 7 bases and 4 bases, there was a span of 16 bases.

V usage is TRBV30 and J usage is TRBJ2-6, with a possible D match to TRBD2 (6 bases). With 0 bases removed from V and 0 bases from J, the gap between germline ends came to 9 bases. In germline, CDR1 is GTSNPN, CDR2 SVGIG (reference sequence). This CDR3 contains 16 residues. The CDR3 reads CAWSVTGSSGANVLTF. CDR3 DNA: TGTGCCTGGAGTGTAACCGGGAGCTCTGGGGCCAACGTCCTGACTTTC.

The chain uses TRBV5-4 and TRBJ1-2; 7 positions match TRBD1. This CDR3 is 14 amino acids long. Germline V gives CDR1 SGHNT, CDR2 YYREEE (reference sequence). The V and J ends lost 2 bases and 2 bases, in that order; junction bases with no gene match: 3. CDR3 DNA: TGTGCCAGCAGCTTTGAGGGGGCGAACTATGGCTACACCTTC. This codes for CASSFEGANYGYTF.

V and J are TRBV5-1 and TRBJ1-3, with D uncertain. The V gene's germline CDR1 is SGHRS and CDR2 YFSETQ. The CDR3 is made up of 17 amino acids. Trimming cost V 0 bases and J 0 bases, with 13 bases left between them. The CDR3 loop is CASSLADSGSSGNTIYF. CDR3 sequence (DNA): TGCGCCAGCAGCTTGGCCGACTCGGGGAGCTCTGGAAACACCATATATTTT.

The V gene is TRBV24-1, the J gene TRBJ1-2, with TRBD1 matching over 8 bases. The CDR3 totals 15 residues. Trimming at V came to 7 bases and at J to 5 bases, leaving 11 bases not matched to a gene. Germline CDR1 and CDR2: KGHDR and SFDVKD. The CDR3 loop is CATSGTGEDLYGYTF. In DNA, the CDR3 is TGTGCCACCAGCGGGACAGGCGAAGACCTATATGGCTACACCTTC.

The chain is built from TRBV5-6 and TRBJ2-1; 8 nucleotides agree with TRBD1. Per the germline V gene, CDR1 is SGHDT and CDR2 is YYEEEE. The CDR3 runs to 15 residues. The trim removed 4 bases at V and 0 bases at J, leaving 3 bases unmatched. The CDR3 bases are TGTGCCAGCAGCCTGGGACAGGCCTCCTACAATGAGCAGTTCTTC. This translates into CASSLGQASYNEQFF.

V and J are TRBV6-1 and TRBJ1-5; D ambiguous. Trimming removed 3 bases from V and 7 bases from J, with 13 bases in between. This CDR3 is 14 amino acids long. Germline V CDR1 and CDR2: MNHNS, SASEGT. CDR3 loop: CASSDGREEQPQHF. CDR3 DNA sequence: TGTGCCAGCAGTGACGGCCGGGAAGAACAGCCCCAGCATTTT.